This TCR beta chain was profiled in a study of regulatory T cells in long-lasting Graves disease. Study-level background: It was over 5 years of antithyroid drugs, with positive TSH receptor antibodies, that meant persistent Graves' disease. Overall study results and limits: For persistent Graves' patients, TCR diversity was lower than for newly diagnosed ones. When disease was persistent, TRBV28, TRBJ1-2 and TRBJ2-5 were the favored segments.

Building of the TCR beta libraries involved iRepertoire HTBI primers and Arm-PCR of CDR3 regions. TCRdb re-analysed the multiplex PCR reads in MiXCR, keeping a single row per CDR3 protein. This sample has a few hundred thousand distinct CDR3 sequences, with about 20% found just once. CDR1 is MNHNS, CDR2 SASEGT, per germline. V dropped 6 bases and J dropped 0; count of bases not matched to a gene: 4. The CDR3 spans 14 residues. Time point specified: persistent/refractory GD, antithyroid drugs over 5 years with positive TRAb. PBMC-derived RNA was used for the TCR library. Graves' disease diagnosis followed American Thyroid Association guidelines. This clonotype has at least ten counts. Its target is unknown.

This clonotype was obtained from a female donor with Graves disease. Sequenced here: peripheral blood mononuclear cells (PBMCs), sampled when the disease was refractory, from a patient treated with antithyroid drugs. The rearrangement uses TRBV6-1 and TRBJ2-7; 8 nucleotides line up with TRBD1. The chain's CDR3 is CASRLTGGSYEQYF. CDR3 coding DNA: TGTGCCAGCAGATTAACAGGGGGCTCCTACGAGCAGTACTTC.